This paragraph reports one TCR beta chain. This sample was taken from a study of blood T cell repertoires in COVID-19. Study-level background: Italy, Spain and the United States were the sources of the convalescent and acute COVID-19 samples. PBMCs, B-cell-depleted T cells, or T cells provided the cDNA or gDNA that made up the material.

The data were produced by immunoSEQ multiplex PCR, yet TCRdb's version contains in-frame clones alone and is incomplete. In the table there are approximately 45,000 clones, more than 75% of which are singletons. Patients at the Seattle site were enrolled during active infection and followed longitudinally. Germline V gene sequence: CDR1 SGHRS, CDR2 YFSETQ. There are 15 residues in the CDR3. V lost 0 bases to trimming and J lost 4 bases; unmatched junction nucleotides: 1. The V gene is TRBV5-1, the J gene TRBJ2-3, with 11 nucleotides matching TRBD1. The clonotype comes from a woman of 80 years or more with COVID-19, enrolled during active disease. The sequenced material came from peripheral blood. The CDR3 here is CASSLGGQGADTQYF. In DNA, the CDR3 is TGCGCCAGCAGCTTGGGGGGACAGGGGGCAGATACGCAGTATTTT.